A selection of T cell receptor beta chains follows, all from one sample in a study of blood T cell repertoires in COVID-19. Clones were sequenced by immunoSEQ multiplex PCR, and TCRdb holds only the in-frame ones, with some missing. The sample shows fewer than 90,000 clones, 84% of them seen only once. Sequencing was carried out using peripheral blood. The origin of the receptors is an older man with acute or convalescent COVID-19. CDR3s include the opening cysteine and the closing phenylalanine or tryptophan. A D gene is named only where the DNA matches it firmly. Size is omitted from some rows. Given values are once, few, many or a class for expanded clones.

abundance	v_gene	j_gene	d_gene	CDR3aa	CDR3nt
-	TRBV9	TRBJ2-5	-	CASSGTRGTQYF	TGTGCCAGCAGCGGGACAAGGGGAACCCAGTACTTC
-	TRBV18	TRBJ2-5	-	CASSPPGVETQYF	TGTGCCAGCTCACCCCCCGGTGTAGAGACCCAGTACTTC
-	TRBV5-1	TRBJ2-4	TRBD2	CASSTGGGSNIQYF	TGCGCCAGCAGCACGGGGGGAGGGTCGAACATTCAGTACTTC
-	TRBV15	TRBJ2-3	-	CATSEDRLLGDTQYF	TGTGCCACCAGCGAAGACAGGCTATTGGGAGATACGCAGTATTTT
-	TRBV2	TRBJ1-5	-	CASMLENQPQHF	TGTGCCAGCATGCTGGAGAATCAGCCCCAGCATTTT
-	TRBV2	TRBJ1-2	-	CASESATRGYTF	TGTGCCTCGGAGTCGGCAACGCGTGGCTACACCTTC
-	TRBV19	TRBJ2-7	-	CASSHKQGTYEQYF	TGTGCCAGTAGCCATAAACAGGGTACCTACGAGCAGTACTTC
-	TRBV6-5	TRBJ1-5	-	CASSPTLRGNQPQHF	TGTGCCAGCAGTCCGACGCTACGGGGGAATCAGCCCCAGCATTTT
-	TRBV7-3	TRBJ1-5	-	CASSQSPGQPQHF	TGTGCCAGCAGCCAAAGCCCTGGTCAGCCCCAGCATTTT
once	TRBV9	TRBJ2-1	TRBD2	CASSSLPGGSYNEQFF	TGTGCCAGCAGCTCCCTACCGGGAGGCAGTTACAATGAGCAGTTCTTC
once	TRBV28	TRBJ1-4	-	CASSLVGGAGEKLFF	TGTGCCAGCAGTTTGGTTGGGGGGGCAGGGGAAAAACTGTTTTTT
-	TRBV5-4	TRBJ1-1	-	CASSRVGGAVYTEAFF	TGTGCCAGCAGCCGGGTCGGAGGGGCCGTGTACACTGAAGCTTTCTTT
-	TRBV18	TRBJ2-2	-	CASSPQSRGTTGELFF	TGTGCCAGCTCACCACAGTCCAGGGGAACCACCGGGGAGCTGTTTTTT
-	TRBV20-1	TRBJ2-7	-	CSASIQGLNYEQYF	TGCAGTGCTAGTATCCAGGGATTAAACTACGAGCAGTACTTC
-	TRBV6-4	TRBJ1-1	-	CASSVQMNTEAFF	TGTGCCAGCAGTGTCCAGATGAACACTGAAGCTTTCTTT
-	TRBV29-1	TRBJ2-7	-	CSVAGALSSYEQYF	TGCAGCGTGGCAGGGGCTTTGAGCTCCTACGAGCAGTACTTC
-	TRBV27	TRBJ2-1	TRBD2	CASSLYGRASNEQFF	TGTGCCAGCAGTTTATACGGGAGGGCCAGTAATGAGCAGTTCTTC
-	TRBV7-2	TRBJ2-1	TRBD1	CASSSGTGEYNEQFF	TGTGCCAGCAGCTCCGGGACAGGGGAGTACAATGAGCAGTTCTTC
-	TRBV1	TRBJ2-1	-	CTSSRNRTGYNEQFF	TGCACCAGCAGCCGGAACCGGACAGGTTACAATGAGCAGTTCTTC
-	TRBV30	TRBJ2-7	-	CAWTGFGYEQYF	TGTGCCTGGACAGGGTTTGGATACGAGCAGTACTTC
-	TRBV6-5	TRBJ1-2	TRBD1	CASTPTGTNYGYTF	TGTGCCAGCACCCCGACAGGGACGAACTATGGCTACACCTTC
-	TRBV9	TRBJ2-1	-	CASSVGVPGEQFF	TGTGCCAGCAGCGTAGGTGTCCCGGGGGAGCAGTTCTTC
-	TRBV30	TRBJ2-1	-	CAWSLQRVYNEQFF	TGTGCCTGGAGCCTTCAGCGGGTCTACAATGAGCAGTTCTTC
-	TRBV2	TRBJ2-4	TRBD2	CASSPTSGGANIQYF	TGTGCCAGCAGTCCGACTAGCGGGGGGGCTAACATTCAGTACTTC
-	TRBV29-1	TRBJ1-4	TRBD1	CSAGTGGHEKLFF	TGCAGCGCTGGGACAGGGGGCCATGAAAAACTGTTTTTT
-	TRBV29-1	TRBJ1-1	TRBD1	CSVTGTGTEAFF	TGCAGCGTTACCGGGACAGGGACTGAAGCTTTCTTT
-	TRBV3-1/TRBV3-2	TRBJ1-1	-	CASSPFSAGAEAFF	TGTGCCAGCAGCCCGTTTTCGGCGGGCGCTGAAGCTTTCTTT
-	TRBV9	TRBJ1-2	TRBD1	CASSKQTGYANYGYTF	TGTGCCAGCAGCAAACAGACAGGGTATGCTAACTATGGCTACACCTTC
-	TRBV6-6	TRBJ2-6	-	CASSYVSSGANVLTF	TGTGCCAGCAGTTACGTGAGCTCTGGGGCCAACGTCCTGACTTTC